The 14 T cell receptor beta chains listed next were all sequenced from one sample in a study of neurological immune-mediated disorders. One entry per CDR3 protein, called by TCRdb with MiXCR from the 5' RACE reads. The sample has around 50,000 distinct CDR3 sequences; roughly 17% are singletons. Material: PBMCs. The receptors derive from a man in his sixties in good health.

The V gene is TRBV7-8, the J gene TRBJ2-1, with D hard to call. The CDR3 is 16 residues long. Trimming left V 3 bases short and J 0 bases short, with 12 bases between. The germline V gene encodes CDR1 SGHVS and CDR2 FQNEAQ. CDR3 loop: CASSFYTQSSYNEQFF. The CDR3 DNA reads as TGTGCCAGCAGCTTCTATACGCAAAGCTCCTACAATGAGCAGTTCTTC.

Relative to its sample, this clonotype is medium-sized. The V and J genes are TRBV5-5 and TRBJ1-1; 8 nucleotides match TRBD1. The CDR3 has 13 amino acids. With V trimmed by 4 bases and J by 4 bases, 3 bases remained unmatched. The germline V gene has CDR1 SGHKS and CDR2 YYEKEE (reference sequence). The CDR3 loop reads CASSPDRATEAFF. The CDR3 bases are TGTGCCAGCAGCCCGGACAGGGCCACTGAAGCTTTCTTT.

This chain links TRBV18 with TRBJ1-4; possible D gene TRBD1, 5 bases. The CDR3 totals 15 residues. Germline-derived CDR1 and CDR2 are KGHSH and LQKENI. V was clipped by 2 bases and J by 10 bases, with 17 bases between them. The CDR3 sequence is CASSPMGRREGKLFF. CDR3 coding DNA: TGTGCCAGCTCACCAATGGGGCGCCGTGAAGGAAAACTGTTTTTT.

This clonotype is a singleton in its sample. V gene TRBV25-1 combines with J gene TRBJ2-1; the D gene could be TRBD1 or TRBD2 (5 bases each). CDR1 MGHDK and CDR2 SYGVNS come from the germline V gene. The length of the CDR3 is 17 residues. The germline V and J ends were trimmed by 4 bases and 7 bases, with 23 bases remaining between them. DNA for the CDR3: TGTGCCAGCAGTGCCCCCATGGGGGATTCCGCGAGAAATGAGCAGTTCTTC. Translated: CASSAPMGDSARNEQFF.

There are a few counts of this clonotype. V usage is TRBV6-1 and J usage is TRBJ1-1; 9 bases fit TRBD1. CDR3 length equals 13 residues. Looked up from germline, CDR1 is MNHNS and CDR2 is SASEGT. J was trimmed by 7 bases and V by 6 bases; bases with no gene match: 6. DNA for the CDR3: TGTGCCAGCAGGGCGGGACAGGGAATTGAAGCTTTCTTT. It specifies CASRAGQGIEAFF.

This clonotype was observed many times. The rearrangement uses TRBV4-3 and TRBJ2-7, with 13 bases identical to TRBD2. This CDR3 comprises 17 residues. The ends lost 3 bases at V and 3 bases at J; junction bases unmatched: 8. The germline V gene has CDR1 LGHNA and CDR2 YSLEER. The CDR3 loop is CASSHGALAGGFYEQYF. DNA of the CDR3: TGCGCCAGCAGCCATGGAGCACTAGCGGGAGGGTTCTACGAGCAGTACTTC.

The table lists this clonotype with many counts. The chain carries TRBV6-2 or TRBV6-3 and TRBJ1-3; tentative D call: TRBD1 (5 bases). With 2 bases removed from V and 2 bases from J, the gap between germline ends came to 19 bases. Germline CDR1 reads MNHEY; CDR2 reads SVGEGT. This CDR3 region has 18 residues. CDR3 in DNA: TGTGCCAGCAGTTACCGCGAGGGGCACCACGCGACTGGAAACACCATATATTTT. Residues: CASSYREGHHATGNTIYF.

Remarks on this clonotype: A much larger clone lies a single base off, so this may be a read error. The V and J genes are TRBV28 and TRBJ1-1; unclear D gene. There are 12 residues in the CDR3. The germline CDR1 and CDR2 sequences are MDHEN and SYDVKM. In nucleotides, the CDR3 is TGTGTAAGCAAGACGAGTAACACTGAAGCTTTCTTT. This translates into CVSKTSNTEAFF.

For this clonotype: One base away lies a much larger clone, so this may be a sequencing read error. The chain uses TRBV7-9 and TRBJ2-7, with unresolved D. Looked up from germline, CDR1 is SEHNR and CDR2 is FQNEAQ (reference sequence). The ends were cut back, 2 bases at V and 5 bases at J, with 16 bases in the middle. CDR3 length equals 15 residues. CDR3 amino acids: CASSLTEGLYHEQYF. The CDR3 DNA sequence: TGTGCCAGCAGCTTAACGGAAGGGCTGTACCACGAGCAGTACTTC.

In its sample, this clonotype was seen many times. The chain links TRBV7-9 to TRBJ1-5; 7 bases map to TRBD1. In germline, CDR1 is SEHNR, CDR2 FQNEAQ (reference sequence). CDR3 length: 11 amino acids. After removal of 3 bases from V and 15 bases from J, the junction contained 5 bases not matched to a gene. The CDR3: CASSFDRDLHF. As DNA, the CDR3 is TGTGCCAGCAGCTTCGACAGGGACCTGCATTTT.

A few counts support this clonotype. A clone one base away is much larger, so this may be a read error. The V and J genes are TRBV7-2 and TRBJ2-5; possible D gene TRBD2, 5 bases. Trimming removed 5 bases at V and 8 bases at J, with 15 bases between. Per germline, CDR1 SGHTA and CDR2 FQGNSA. CDR3 length equals 13 residues. The CDR3 DNA reads as TGTGCCAGCAGCATCGGGAAGGGTGATACCCAGTACTTC. It codes for CASSIGKGDTQYF.

The table lists this clonotype with many counts. This chain links TRBV24-1 with TRBJ2-7, with D uncertain. The length of the CDR3 is 12 residues. The germline gives CDR1 KGHDR, CDR2 SFDVKD. The V gene lost 3 bases and the J gene lost 0 bases, with 2 bases spanning the gap. The CDR3 nucleotides read TGTGCCACCAGTGATCACTCCTACGAGCAGTACTTC. This gives the protein CATSDHSYEQYF.

In its sample, this clonotype was seen many times. J is TRBJ2-1 and V is TRBV4-3; a possible D gene is TRBD1 (6 bases). V lost 4 bases, J lost 4 bases, and 14 bases lay in between. CDR3 length equals 15 residues. Per germline, CDR1 LGHNA and CDR2 YSLEER. CDR3 in DNA: TGCGCCAGCAGCCTTAACGGACAGACTTACAATGAGCAGTTCTTC. Amino acid sequence: CASSLNGQTYNEQFF.

This clonotype was detected many times. The CDR3 region is CASSKLAGARGEQFF. The CDR3 nucleotides are TGTGCCAGCAGCAAACTAGCGGGAGCGCGTGGTGAGCAGTTCTTC. This rearrangement joins TRBV27 to TRBJ2-1; 11 bases are a match to TRBD2. CDR3 size: 15 residues. CDR1 is MNHEY, CDR2 SMNVEV, per germline (reference sequence). Trimming at V came to 6 bases and at J to 9 bases, leaving 10 bases not matched to a gene.